The entry below describes one TCR beta chain. Its specificity is not known. Some second doses came at about 4 weeks and others at about 12 weeks; these were pooled. This sample was taken from a study of T cell responses to AZD1222 COVID-19 vaccine. Findings of the study overall: Females made up more of the donors, who were largely white British, and clonal diversity may have come out too low. Repertoire sampling occurred only after the peak T cell response.

The table came from immunoSEQ multiplex PCR; TCRdb's copy has only in-frame clones and leaves some out. Altogether about 130,000 clones are present, 88% being singletons, with the ten largest covering 5% to 6%. This receptor was obtained from an adult who received the AZD1222 COVID-19 vaccine. The sequencing used peripheral blood, collected 28 days after the second AZD1222 dose.

The CDR3 nucleotides are TGTGCCAGCAGTTTTGGCGGCACTGAAGCTTTCTTT. Translation: CASSFGGTEAFF. This chain links TRBV12-3 or TRBV12-4 with TRBJ1-1; D unclear. CDR3 size: 12 residues. Trimming removed 3 bases at V and 4 bases at J, with 6 bases between.